The clone carrying this T cell receptor beta chain was counted between two and nine times. This record comes from a study of blood T cell repertoires in COVID-19. Looking at the study overall: Researchers got acute and convalescent COVID-19 samples from the United States, Italy and Spain.

Method: immunoSEQ multiplex PCR; TCRdb's copy keeps in-frame clones and lacks some. Of 250,000 to 400,000 clones in the sample, around 88% were seen once. Seattle patients were enrolled during active infection and followed longitudinally. In germline, CDR1 is MGHRA, CDR2 YSYEKL. The ends lost 4 bases at V and 3 bases at J; junction bases unmatched: 17. CDR3 length: 19 residues. This chain links TRBV4-1 with TRBJ2-2; 7 positions match TRBD2. Sample: peripheral blood. The origin of this receptor is a woman younger than 45 with COVID-19, enrolled during active disease. In DNA, the CDR3 is TGCGCCAGCAGCCCAAGGGCGGCCCGGGGGAGGGTGGACACCGGGGAGCTGTTTTTT. It codes for CASSPRAARGRVDTGELFF.